Listed here are 22 T cell receptor beta chains from one sample, sequenced in a study of technical replicates of blood from a handful of donors. Sequenced by immunoSEQ multiplex PCR; TCRdb stores in-frame clones only, minus some. The table lists approximately 78,000 clones, nearly 97% of them singletons. Sequencing was performed on T cells isolated from PBMCs. These receptors were taken from a human donor in good health.

The CDR3 nucleotides read TGTGCCAGCAGCCCCAATCTGGGACTAGCGGGAGTTGAGCAGTTCTTC. The encoded protein is CASSPNLGLAGVEQFF. The gene calls are TRBV5-4 and TRBJ2-1; 14 nucleotides agree with TRBD2. CDR1 and CDR2 (germline): SGHNT, YYREEE (reference sequence). With 4 bases clipped from V and 9 bases from J, the junction kept 9 bases outside the gene matches. The CDR3 runs to 16 residues.

The chain recombines TRBV6-5 with TRBJ2-7; a weak D match, TRBD1 (5 bases). The CDR3 runs to 15 residues. CDR1 and CDR2 (germline): MNHEY, SVGAGI. Trimming took off 6 bases at V and 7 bases at J, with 22 bases between the two ends. Written as DNA, the CDR3 is TGTGCCAGCAGCTTAGAAGGGGTTATGCCTAGAGAGCAGTACTTC. Translating it yields CASSLEGVMPREQYF.

The J gene is TRBJ1-5, the V gene TRBV4-1, with 7 bases that match TRBD1. The CDR3 loop spans 16 amino acids. Germline V gene lookup returns CDR1 MGHRA and CDR2 YSYEKL. V lost 7 bases, J lost 0 bases, and 9 bases stayed unmatched. CDR3 sequence (DNA): TGCGCCAGCAATCCGGGACAGTTTTATAGCAATCAGCCCCAGCATTTT. Protein: CASNPGQFYSNQPQHF.

This chain joins TRBV10-1 and TRBJ1-5, with D possibly matching TRBD1 (5 bases). The CDR3 covers 14 residues. Germline V gene sequence: CDR1 WNHNN, CDR2 SYGVQD (reference sequence). V lost 7 bases to trimming and J lost 0 bases, with 10 bases between them. The CDR3 sequence is CASTMTDSNQPQHF. The CDR3 nucleotides read TGCGCCAGCACCATGACAGATAGCAATCAGCCCCAGCATTTT.

The chain recombines TRBV6-5 with TRBJ2-1; 9 bases fit TRBD2. Germline lookup yields CDR1 MNHEY and CDR2 SVGAGI. Trimming took 0 bases from V and 5 from J; bases not matched to a gene: 5. The CDR3 covers 16 residues. This chain's CDR3 is CASSYSSGLADNEQFF. The CDR3 coding sequence is TGTGCCAGCAGTTACTCATCGGGACTAGCAGACAATGAGCAGTTCTTC.

The CDR3: CATSRDLVTGANQPQHF. The CDR3 DNA sequence: TGTGCCACCAGCAGGGATCTAGTTACAGGGGCAAATCAGCCCCAGCATTTT. The chain couples TRBV15 to TRBJ1-5, with 7 bases matching TRBD1. Trimming at V came to 3 bases and at J to 4 bases, leaving 12 bases not matched to a gene. This CDR3 comprises 17 residues. CDR1 and CDR2 (germline): LNHNV, YYDKDF (reference sequence).

The chain uses TRBV7-9 and TRBJ2-1, with 12 nucleotides matching TRBD2. Germline-derived CDR1 and CDR2 are SEHNR and FQNEAQ (reference sequence). The CDR3 runs to 16 residues. J was trimmed by 9 bases and V by 0 bases; bases with no gene match: 6. The CDR3 protein is CASSLAGRLAGAEQFF. The CDR3 coding sequence is TGTGCCAGCAGCTTAGCCGGGCGACTAGCGGGAGCTGAGCAGTTCTTC.

The gene calls are TRBV10-2 and TRBJ1-1, with TRBD1 matching over 7 bases. CDR1 WSHSY and CDR2 SAAADI come from the germline V gene. This CDR3 is 16 amino acids long. V lost 6 bases to trimming and J lost 2 bases; unmatched junction nucleotides: 12. CDR3 protein: CASSPRDRSYNTEAFF. DNA for the CDR3: TGCGCCAGCAGCCCCCGGGACAGAAGTTATAACACTGAAGCTTTCTTT.

The rearrangement joins TRBV10-2 to TRBJ2-1; TRBD1 aligns across 8 bases. This CDR3 comprises 13 residues. Per germline, CDR1 WSHSY and CDR2 SAAADI. For the CDR3, the DNA is TGCGCTGCAACGGGACAGGACTACAATGAGCAGTTCTTC. It codes for CAATGQDYNEQFF.

This chain uses TRBV7-9 with TRBJ1-1, with D tentatively TRBD1 (5 bases). Germline lookup yields CDR1 SEHNR and CDR2 FQNEAQ (reference sequence). This CDR3 is 15 amino acids long. The V gene lost 5 bases and the J gene lost 6 bases, with 19 bases spanning the gap. The CDR3 nucleotides read TGTGCCAGCAGCCAGACCCTGGGGGGGAATGCTGAAGCTTTCTTT. It translates to CASSQTLGGNAEAFF. Drawing the rest from reference TRBV7-9 and TRBJ1-1, the complete variable domain is DTGVSQNPRHKITKRGQNVTFRCDPISEHNRLYWYRQTLGQGPEFLTYFQNEAQLEKSRLLSDRFSAERPKGSFSTLEIQRTEQGDSAMYLCASSQTLGGNAEAFFGQGTRLTVV.

The chain employs TRBV6-5 and TRBJ1-2; 8 bases match TRBD1. The CDR3 totals 15 residues. The germline V gene encodes CDR1 MNHEY and CDR2 SVGAGI. Trimming removed 5 bases from V and 4 bases from J; junction bases left unmatched: 9. CDR3 in DNA: TGTGCCAGCAGTCCGCTTTACAGGGGGATCTATGGCTACACCTTC. It encodes CASSPLYRGIYGYTF.

This rearrangement joins TRBV9 to TRBJ1-2; 7 bases fit TRBD1. In germline, CDR1 is SGDLS, CDR2 YYNGEE. With 4 bases clipped from V and 5 bases from J, the junction kept 11 bases outside the gene matches. The CDR3 length is 15 residues. DNA of the CDR3: TGTGCCAGCAGCCAGGGGTTAGGGGGCGCATATGGCTACACCTTC. Its protein product is CASSQGLGGAYGYTF.

The chain combines TRBV2 with TRBJ2-3, with 7 positions matching TRBD1. V lost 11 bases, J lost 1 base, and 9 bases stayed unmatched. The germline gives CDR1 SNHLY, CDR2 FYNNEI. CDR3 length: 14 residues. The CDR3 sequence is CAGSQGVGTDTQYF. Here the CDR3 DNA reads TGTGCCGGAAGCCAGGGGGTAGGCACAGATACGCAGTATTTT. Full variable domain (outside the CDR3, taken from reference TRBV2 and TRBJ2-3): EPEVTQTPSHQVTQMGQEVILRCVPISNHLYFYWYRQILGQKVEFLVSFYNNEISEKSEIFDDQFSVERPDGSNFTLKIRSTKLEDSAMYFCAGSQGVGTDTQYFGPGTRLTVL.

The V and J genes are TRBV15 and TRBJ1-1, with unresolved D. Trimming cost V 3 bases and J 4 bases, with 15 bases left between them. Germline CDR1 and CDR2: LNHNV and YYDKDF (reference sequence). The CDR3 length is 15 residues. The DNA for the CDR3 is TGTGCCACCAGCAGTAATCGGGGAGTGGCCACTGAAGCTTTCTTT. Protein sequence: CATSSNRGVATEAFF.

This sequence joins TRBV18 and TRBJ2-1; TRBD2 aligns across 7 bases. The CDR3 runs 17 residues. With 5 bases clipped from V and 5 bases from J, the junction kept 15 bases outside the gene matches. The germline V gene has CDR1 KGHSH and CDR2 LQKENI. CDR3 nucleotides: TGTGCCAGCTCATTTTATAGGGCGGGAGTAAGCGACAATGAGCAGTTCTTC. This codes for CASSFYRAGVSDNEQFF.

This clone was seen a single time. The V and J genes are TRBV21-1 and TRBJ1-6; the table's D gene call, TRBD1, was not cross checked with the DNA. TRBV21-1 is noted as a pseudogene. The CDR3 consists of 15 residues. The CDR3 protein is CASTPGDRRNSPLHF. The CDR3 nucleotides are TGTGCCAGCACCCCAGGGGACAGGAGGAATTCACCCCTCCACTTT.

The chain carries TRBV5-1 and TRBJ2-2, with a weak D call TRBD2 (5 bases). The V gene's germline CDR1 is SGHRS and CDR2 YFSETQ. V lost 4 bases and J 6 bases, leaving 7 bases between the germline ends. This CDR3 spans 12 amino acids. CDR3 DNA: TGCGCCAGCAGCCCCGGGGCCGGGGAGCTGTTTTTT. Translation: CASSPGAGELFF.

This clone was seen only once. This sequence joins TRBV4-2 and TRBJ2-3; TRBD2 agrees at 7 bases. Germline V gives CDR1 LGHNA, CDR2 YNFKEQ. This CDR3 has 15 amino acids. The V and J ends lost 4 bases and 5 bases, in that order; junction bases with no gene match: 9. The CDR3 reads CASSLASGRGDTQYF. The CDR3 DNA reads as TGTGCCAGCAGCCTGGCTAGCGGCCGGGGAGATACGCAGTATTTT.

The chain is built from TRBV6-6 and TRBJ2-7; TRBD2 agrees at 8 bases. V lost 6 bases to trimming and J lost 1 base; unmatched junction nucleotides: 8. The germline V gene encodes CDR1 MNHNY and CDR2 SVGAGI (reference sequence). This CDR3 region has 15 residues. As DNA, the CDR3 is TGTGCCAGCAGGACTGGCGGGAGGTCTTCCTACGAGCAGTACTTC. This gives the protein CASRTGGRSSYEQYF.

This chain links TRBV6-1 with TRBJ1-3; D is undetermined. The V gene's germline CDR1 is MNHNS and CDR2 SASEGT. V lost 7 bases and J lost 8, with 12 bases in between. The CDR3 is 12 amino acids. The CDR3 spells CASKSEGDTIYF. The CDR3 DNA reads as TGTGCCAGCAAGTCGGAAGGAGACACCATATATTTT.

V gene TRBV4-1 combines with J gene TRBJ1-1; 9 nucleotides line up with TRBD1. Germline CDR1 reads MGHRA; CDR2 reads YSYEKL. V was pared by 0 bases and J by 7 bases, with 9 bases of the junction left unmatched. The CDR3 covers 16 residues. CDR3 residues: CASSQESDRGGSEAFF. The CDR3 region has the DNA TGCGCCAGCAGCCAAGAGTCCGACAGGGGGGGGAGTGAAGCTTTCTTT.

The gene calls are TRBV12-2 and TRBJ1-1; the table gives TRBD1 as D, unverified against the DNA. TRBV12-2 is classified as a pseudogene. The CDR3 runs 14 residues. The CDR3: CASRLVGRRTEAFF. The CDR3 DNA reads TGTGCAAGTCGGCTTGTTGGGCGAAGGACTGAAGCTTTCTTT.